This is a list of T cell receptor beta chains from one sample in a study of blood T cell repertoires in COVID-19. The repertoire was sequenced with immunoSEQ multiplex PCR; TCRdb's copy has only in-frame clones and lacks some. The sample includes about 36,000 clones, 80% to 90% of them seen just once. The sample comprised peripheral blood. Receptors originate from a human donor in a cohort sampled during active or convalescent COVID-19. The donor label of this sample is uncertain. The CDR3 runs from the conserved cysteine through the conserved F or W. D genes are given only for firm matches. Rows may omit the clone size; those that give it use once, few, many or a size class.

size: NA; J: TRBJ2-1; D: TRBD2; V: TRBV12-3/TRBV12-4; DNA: TGTGCCAGCAGCGGGACTAGCCGGGGTGAGCAGTTCTTC; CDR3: CASSGTSRGEQFF
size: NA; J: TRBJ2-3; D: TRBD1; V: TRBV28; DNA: TGTGCCAGCAGTCGACGGACAGGGGCAGATACGCAGTATTTT; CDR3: CASSRRTGADTQYF
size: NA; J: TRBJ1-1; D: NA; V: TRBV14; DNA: TGTGCCAGCAGCCAAGCCTTTCCAGGGAGGGTCACTGAAGCTTTCTTT; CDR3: CASSQAFPGRVTEAFF
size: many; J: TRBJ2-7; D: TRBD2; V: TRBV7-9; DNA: TGTGCCAGCAGCCTTACTAGCGGGTACGAGCAGTACTTC; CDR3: CASSLTSGYEQYF
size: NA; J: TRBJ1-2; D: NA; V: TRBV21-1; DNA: TGTGCCAGCAGCCAGACGACAGGGAAAGGCTACACCTTC; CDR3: CASSQTTGKGYTF
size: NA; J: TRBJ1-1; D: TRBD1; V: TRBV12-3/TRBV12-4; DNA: TGTGCCACGGGACAGGGGAACACTGAAGCTTTCTTT; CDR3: CATGQGNTEAFF
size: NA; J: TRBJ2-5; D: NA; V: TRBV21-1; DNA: TGTGCCAGCAGCAAAGCGCTTTTTACCGGGAGGCGGGAGACCCAGTACTTC; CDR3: CASSKALFTGRRETQYF
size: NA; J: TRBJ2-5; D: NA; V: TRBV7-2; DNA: TGTGCCAGCAGCGTACAGGGAGATCGGACCCAGTACTTC; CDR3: CASSVQGDRTQYF
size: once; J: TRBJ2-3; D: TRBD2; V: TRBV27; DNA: TGTGCCAGCTGGACTAGCGGGAGCCCCACAGATACGCAGTATTTT; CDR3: CASWTSGSPTDTQYF
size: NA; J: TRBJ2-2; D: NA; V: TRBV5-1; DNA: TGCGCCAGCAGCTGGGGCGGGGCATCGGACACCGGGGAGCTGTTTTTT; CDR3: CASSWGGASDTGELFF
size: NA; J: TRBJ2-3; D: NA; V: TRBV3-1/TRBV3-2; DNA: TGTGCCAGCAGCCGGCAGGGGGGAGATACGCAGTATTTT; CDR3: CASSRQGGDTQYF
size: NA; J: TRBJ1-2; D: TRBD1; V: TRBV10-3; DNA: TGTGCCATCTGTTTCGGACAGGGGGATGTCTACACCTTC; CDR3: CAICFGQGDVYTF
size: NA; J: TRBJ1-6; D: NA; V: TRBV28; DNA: TGTGCCAGCCTCAGGGACTATTCTGGACCCCTCCACTTT; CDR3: CASLRDYSGPLHF
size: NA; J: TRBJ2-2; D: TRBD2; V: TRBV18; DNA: TGTGCCAGCGCGTTGCGGGAGCGCAACGGGGAGCTGTTTTTT; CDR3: CASALRERNGELFF
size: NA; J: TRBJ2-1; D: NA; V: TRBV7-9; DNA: TGTGCCAGCAGCTTAGTGGGGGGAAAGTACAATGAGCAGTTCTTC; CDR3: CASSLVGGKYNEQFF
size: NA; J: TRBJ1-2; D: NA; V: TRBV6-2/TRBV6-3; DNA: TGTGCCAGCAGCCCCAGGGAGGGGCGTTTGGAGGGCTACACCTTC; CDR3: CASSPREGRLEGYTF
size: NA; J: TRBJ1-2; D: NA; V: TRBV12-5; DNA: TGTGCTAGTGGTTTGGTACCGCCGGGGTGGTATGGCTACACCTTC; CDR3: CASGLVPPGWYGYTF
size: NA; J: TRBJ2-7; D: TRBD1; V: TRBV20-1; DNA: TGCAGTGCCCGACAGGGGAACGAGCAGTACTTC; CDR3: CSARQGNEQYF
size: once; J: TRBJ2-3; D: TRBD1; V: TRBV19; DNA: TGTGCCAGTAGTCTGCCGCAGGGGGATAATGGAGATACGCAGTATTTT; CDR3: CASSLPQGDNGDTQYF
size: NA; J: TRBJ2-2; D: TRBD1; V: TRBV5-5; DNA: TGTGCCAGCAGCTTTGTCGGACAGGGAAACACCGGGGAGCTGTTTTTT; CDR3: CASSFVGQGNTGELFF
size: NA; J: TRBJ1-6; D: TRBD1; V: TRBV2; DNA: TGTGCCAGCAGTCGACAGGGGCGCTCACCCCTCCACTTT; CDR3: CASSRQGRSPLHF
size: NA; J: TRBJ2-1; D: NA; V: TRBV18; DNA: TGTGCCAGCTCAGCGCTAGCGCCGAGGTCCTACAATGAGCAGTTCTTC; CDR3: CASSALAPRSYNEQFF
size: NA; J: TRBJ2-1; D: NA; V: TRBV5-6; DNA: TGTGCCAGCAGCTTGCAGGCCAATGAGCAGTTCTTC; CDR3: CASSLQANEQFF
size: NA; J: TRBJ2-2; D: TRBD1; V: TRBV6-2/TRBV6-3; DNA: TGTGCCAGCAGTTACTCGGGACAGGGACGCACCGGGGAGCTGTTTTTT; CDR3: CASSYSGQGRTGELFF
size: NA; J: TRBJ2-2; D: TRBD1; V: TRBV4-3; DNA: TGCGCCAGCAGCCAAGGACAGGGGGGAACCGGGGAGCTGTTTTTT; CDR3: CASSQGQGGTGELFF
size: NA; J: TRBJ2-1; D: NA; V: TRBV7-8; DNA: TGTGCCAGCAGCTTAGCGCGAGACCCTAGGAAAGGAGTCTTC; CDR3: CASSLARDPRKGVF
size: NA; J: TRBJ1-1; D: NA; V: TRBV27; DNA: TGTGCCAGCAGTTTTTTACAGGGTGAAGCTTTCTTT; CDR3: CASSFLQGEAFF
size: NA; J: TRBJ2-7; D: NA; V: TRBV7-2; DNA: TGTGCCAGCAGCTCGGGGAGAAGGAACGAGCAGTACTTC; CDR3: CASSSGRRNEQYF
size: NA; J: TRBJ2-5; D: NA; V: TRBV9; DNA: TGTGCCAGCAGCGCAACTAGTGGGCAAGAGACCCAGTACTTC; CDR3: CASSATSGQETQYF
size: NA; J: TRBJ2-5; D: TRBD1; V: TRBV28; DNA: TGTGCCAGCAGTTTCCATACAGGGGTACAAGAGACCCAGTACTTC; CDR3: CASSFHTGVQETQYF
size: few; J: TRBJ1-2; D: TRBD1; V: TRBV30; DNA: TGTGCCTGGTGGGACAGGGTCGGCTATGGCTACACCTTC; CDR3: CAWWDRVGYGYTF
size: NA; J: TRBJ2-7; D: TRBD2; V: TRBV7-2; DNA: TGTGCCAGCAGCTTAATCTTAGCGGGAGAGGCCGAGCAGTACTTC; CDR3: CASSLILAGEAEQYF
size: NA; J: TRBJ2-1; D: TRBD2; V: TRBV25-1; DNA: TGTGCCAGCAGTGGGACTAGCGGACCCGGTGGGAATGAGCAGTTCTTC; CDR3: CASSGTSGPGGNEQFF
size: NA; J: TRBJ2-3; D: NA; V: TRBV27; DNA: TGTGCCAGCAGTGACTATAGGTTCGATACGCAGTATTTT; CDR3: CASSDYRFDTQYF
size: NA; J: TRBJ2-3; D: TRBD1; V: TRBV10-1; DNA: TGCGCCAGCAGCGGTACAGGGGTCACAGATACGCAGTATTTT; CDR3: CASSGTGVTDTQYF
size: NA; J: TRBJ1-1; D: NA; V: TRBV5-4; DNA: TGTGCCAGCAGCTCGGTCGTTGAAGCTTTCTTT; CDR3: CASSSVVEAFF
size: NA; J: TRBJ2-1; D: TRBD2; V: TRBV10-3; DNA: TGTGCCATTCGAGCGGGAGGGCCTATAAATGAGCAGTTCTTC; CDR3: CAIRAGGPINEQFF